The following is a T cell receptor (beta chain) sequence with its context. The CDR3 has 15 residues. The germline V and J ends were trimmed by 0 bases and 1 base, with 8 bases remaining between them. Germline V gene lookup returns CDR1 SGHRS and CDR2 YFSETQ. This sample stems from a study of blood T cell repertoires in COVID-19. The wider study: Both acute and convalescent COVID-19 samples were obtained from the United States, Italy and Spain. PBMCs, B-cell-depleted T cells, or T cells provided the cDNA or gDNA that made up the material.

As processed by the authors: For nucleated cells, counts were estimated from reference gene primer amplification. Only in-frame clones appear in the TCRdb table, and some are missing; sequencing was by immunoSEQ multiplex PCR. V, J and clone size derive from that table, while D and trimming were established from the DNA sequence. The sample contains about 200,000 clones, more than 85% of which appear only once. This TCR was recovered from a man between 60 and 75 years old with acute or convalescent COVID-19. The J gene is TRBJ1-5, the V gene TRBV5-1, with no clear D. Sample: peripheral blood. The CDR3 sequence is CASSLAGESNQPQHF. The CDR3 bases are TGCGCCAGCAGCTTGGCCGGGGAGAGCAATCAGCCCCAGCATTTT.